This T cell receptor (beta chain) was obtained from a study of cytomegalovirus exposure and HLA in healthy donors listed by TCRdb under 2017. About the full investigation: An earlier analysis of about 560 of the donors reported approximately 260 Gb of sequence data and 117 million unique TCR beta sequences obtained from approximately 180 million T cells. Roughly 300 gigabases of sequencing data and roughly 90 million unique TCR sequences were included in an early release covering about 600 HLA-typed donors. The genetic ancestry cluster associated with self-reported Caucasian donors included 80% to 90% of the roughly 400 genotyped donors. The aim of the study was to test whether cataloging public T cell receptors could identify signatures of past pathogen exposure. The T cell repertoires of 666 subjects were profiled by immunosequencing and related to cytomegalovirus serostatus. In addition to the first cohort of 666 subjects, a separate validation cohort of approximately 110 different subjects was used. The study combined high-throughput TCR immunosequencing, statistical association of individual TCRs with disease status, and machine learning to predict cytomegalovirus infection status. To study patterns of TCR occurrence, a later analysis re-analyzed previously published TCR beta repertoires from around 700 donors and added high-resolution HLA genotyping. Rather than using new phenotypic data, the later analysis identified candidate immune exposures from TCR beta sequences and from how often those sequences occurred across donors. An earlier analysis of around 580 of the donors used high-throughput TCR beta sequencing to judge whether each TCR beta V gene segment behaved as functional or pseudogenic. Alongside the repertoire data, information on donor age, sex, ethnicity and CMV serostatus was compiled. A later genetic analysis used genome-wide SNP genotypes for about 60% of the roughly 700 donors, treating that subset as a discovery cohort. All discovery cohort repertoires had been generated using a single sequencing platform. HLA typing covered class I and class II loci at four-digit resolution. The number of typed donors differed by locus: about 629-640 for A, B, C, DRB1 and DQB1; 522 for DQA1; approximately 600 for DPA1; and about 450 for DPB1. About 5 DR-DQ haplotypes were handled as single units for association and clustering, since linkage in the cohort was strong. Among some 410 genotyped donors of the cohort, an average of around 240,000 unique TCR beta nucleotide sequences was sequenced per donor, of which 15% to 20% were non-productive.

The cohort consisted of fewer than 700 healthy bone marrow donors. At the time of sampling, all cohort members were nominally healthy, though unrecorded immune exposures were likely present. The donor tested CMV seronegative, placing the donor among the 350 to 400 seronegative members of the cohort. Each donor provided a peripheral blood sample, and peripheral blood mononuclear cells were used for TCR beta sequencing. Genomic DNA extraction from the blood cell samples was performed with the Qiagen DNeasy Blood Extraction Kit. Library generation was performed with the immunoSEQ multiplex PCR assay. For the multiplex PCR, a mixture combining 60 forward primers for TCR Vbeta segments and 13 reverse primers for TCR Jbeta segments was used. Amplification of the CDR3 region of rearranged TCR beta genes was performed with a multiplex PCR assay on genomic DNA. The amplified TCR beta libraries were sequenced on the Illumina HiSeq System as 87-base-pair reads. The study's own analysis went as follows. In a later analysis, approximately 74 million unique TCR beta chains were counted across the approximately 620 repertoires, and roughly 10 million of these chains were shared by at least two donors. To remove PCR and sequencing errors, raw reads were error-corrected and collapsed into unique sequences using a nearest-neighbor algorithm that merged closely related sequences. CDR3 sequences were aligned to IMGT reference sequences to assign V, D and J gene segments. For a sequence to be retained, at least a six-nucleotide match to both a V gene segment and a J gene segment was required. Rearrangements were classified as productive when the CDR3 lacked stop codons and remained in frame with V and J, and all other rearrangements were classified as non-productive. CDR3 was defined by IMGT convention, running from the second conserved V-encoded cysteine to the conserved J-encoded phenylalanine. In an earlier analysis of more than 550 of the donors, sequences lacking an unambiguous match to a single V gene segment were excluded. In an earlier analysis of almost 600 of the donors, a V segment was called functional when productive rearrangements were above 56.7%, and segregating when the standard deviation between donors exceeded 5%. A statistical classification framework was developed to diagnose cytomegalovirus status using the catalog of TCR beta chain sequences. In a later analysis, V and J genes were assigned by comparing TCR nucleotide sequences against IMGT/GENE-DB human TR gene sequences. Using the TCRdist pipeline, a later analysis assigned CDR3 sequences along with most-parsimonious VDJ recombination scenarios. A later analysis defined each TCR beta chain by its CDR3 amino acid sequence plus V-gene family, and excluded reads lacking a unique V-gene family. A later analysis removed 550 to 700 highly shared, low-generation-probability nucleotide sequences to deal with suspected cross-contamination and a sequencing artifact. In a later analysis, a clonal expansion index was calculated for each public chain from normalized within-repertoire ranks of inferred template counts. Generation probabilities in a later analysis came from a VDJ recombination model fitted to out-of-frame rearrangements, and those results were checked against IGoR. Hypergeometric tests were used in a later analysis to score TCR-TCR, TCR-HLA and TCR-CMV co-occurrence, with a repertoire-size bias correction applied to the TCR pairs. False discovery rates were estimated in a later analysis by permuting HLA or CMV assignments 20 times. In a later analysis, co-occurring TCRs were grouped using DBSCAN, and TCRdist sequence similarity was added for clustering within HLA-allele-positive subsets. Co-occurrence clustering excluded repertoires with fewer than 30,000 or more than 120,000 public chains, plus five with anomalous nucleotide sharing. The table was pulled from immuneACCESS by TCRdb, which kept in-frame rearrangements only. Such tables lose some clones; where checked, under half of the loss comes from unresolved V genes, and the rest has no known cause. V, J and clone size derive from that table, while D and trimming were established from the DNA sequence. The sample yields over 150,000 clones; over 70% were counted once. Jointly, the top ten make up 2.9% of the sample.

Broad study findings and their caveats: Because HLA typing was missing for some donors at each locus, association tests included only the typed subset. Three of the identified cytomegalovirus-associated TCR beta chains were confirmed in vitro to be specific for cytomegalovirus antigens. A total of 150 or so TCR beta chains were listed by the study as associated with cytomegalovirus. Immune exposure information for the cohort was limited to CMV serostatus. In a later genetic analysis, fewer N-insertions in productive TCRs were reported among donors in an Asian-associated ancestry cluster than the roughly 700-donor mean. A later genetic analysis associated a missense DCLRE1C variant with V-gene and J-gene trimming of TCR beta chains, and an independent cohort replicated the association. In a later analysis, most CMV-associated TCR beta chains were found to appear HLA-restricted, with HLA associations seemingly driven largely by CMV exposure. Presence/absence analyses assumed roughly uniform sequencing depth across donors, an assumption that may not hold. In a later analysis, some 18,000 TCR beta sequences were associated with specific HLA alleles at a false discovery rate of 0.05. Most TCR sequences were observed very rarely across donors, whereas some public TCRs were present in many individuals. The cohort was sequenced for TCR beta chains only, and without alpha or paired-chain data the features that could be detected were limited. Over 15 rarely observed V segments, including chromosome 9 orphons, were excluded from the earlier analysis of a few hundred of the donors because counts were too low. When HLA alleles, especially DR and DQ, strongly co-occurred, attributing TCR associations to individual alleles was difficult. According to the authors, the approach could potentially be generalized to other disease states and immunological phenotypes. In a later analysis, HLA-associated TCR beta chains were found to be more clonally expanded and to have lower generation probabilities than equally common non-associated chains. In a later analysis, TCR association rates were found to vary across HLA loci, with the most associated TCRs seen for DRB1 alleles and the fewest for HLA-C alleles. Cytomegalovirus status was reported to be diagnosed by the classifier with high specificity and sensitivity in both the original and validation cohorts. A group of highly shared sequence variants was considered likely to be a technical artifact of the sequencing pipeline. Because the 87-base-pair reads could not distinguish some IMGT-functional V segments, including TRBV6-2 and TRBV6-3, those segments were excluded. In an earlier analysis of around 600 of the donors, most TCR beta V segments were observed in productive rearrangements about 90% or about 30% of the time, broadly matching IMGT annotations. A further reported finding was that TCR beta sequences accurately predicted the HLA-A and HLA-B alleles for most subjects in the first cohort. Several of the top co-occurrence clusters appeared to be linked to parvovirus B19, influenza, CMV and Epstein-Barr virus, according to a later analysis. Correlated functional status among segregating V segments might be attributable to linkage disequilibrium, but an unknown experimental factor could not be ruled out.

In the case of this clone: Which antigen it targets is not known. Base qualities are missing; no much larger clone stands one base away.

The CDR3 sequence holds 13 residues, the cysteine and phenylalanine included. CDR3 DNA only is kept here, 39 bases in frame from base 1. V trim: 5 bases; J trim: 6 bases; unmatched bases: 3. Sequences SGHTA (CDR1) and FQGNSA (CDR2) are obtained from the germline V gene. The sequence came from a male donor in good health and CMV-seronegative. The sequence links TRBV7-2 to TRBJ2-2; 7 bases in the middle match TRBD1. Sequencing was done on a sample of PBMCs. The CDR3 region has the sequence CASSTQGAGELFF. At the DNA level, the sequence is TGTGCCAGCAGCACCCAGGGGGCCGGGGAGCTGTTTTTT.